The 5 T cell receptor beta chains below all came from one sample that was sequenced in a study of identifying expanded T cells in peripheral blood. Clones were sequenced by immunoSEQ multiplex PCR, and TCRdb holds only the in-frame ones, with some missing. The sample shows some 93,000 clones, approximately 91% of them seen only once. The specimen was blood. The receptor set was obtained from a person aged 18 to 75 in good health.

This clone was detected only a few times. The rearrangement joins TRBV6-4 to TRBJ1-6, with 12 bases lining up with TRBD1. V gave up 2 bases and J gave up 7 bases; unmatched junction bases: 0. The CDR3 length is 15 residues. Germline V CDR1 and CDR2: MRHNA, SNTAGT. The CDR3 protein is CASSDGTGGNSPLHF. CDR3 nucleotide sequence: TGTGCCAGCAGTGACGGGACAGGGGGCAATTCACCCCTCCACTTT.

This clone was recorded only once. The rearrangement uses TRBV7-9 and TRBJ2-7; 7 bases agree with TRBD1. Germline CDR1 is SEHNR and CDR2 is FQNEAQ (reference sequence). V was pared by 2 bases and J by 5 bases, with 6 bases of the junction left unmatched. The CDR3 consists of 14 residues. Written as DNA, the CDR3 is TGTGCCAGCAGCTTATTGACAGGGCAGAACGAGCAGTACTTC. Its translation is CASSLLTGQNEQYF.

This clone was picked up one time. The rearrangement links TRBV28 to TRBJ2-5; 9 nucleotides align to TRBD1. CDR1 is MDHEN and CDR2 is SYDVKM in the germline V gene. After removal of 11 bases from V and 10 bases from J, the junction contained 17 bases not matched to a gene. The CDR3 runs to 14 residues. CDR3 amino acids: CAALHTGGPEDQYF. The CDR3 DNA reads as TGTGCCGCCCTTCATACAGGGGGCCCGGAGGACCAGTACTTC.

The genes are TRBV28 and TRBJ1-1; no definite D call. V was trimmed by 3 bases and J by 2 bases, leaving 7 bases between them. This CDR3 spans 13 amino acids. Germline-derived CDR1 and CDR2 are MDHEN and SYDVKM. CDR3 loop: CASSFDHNTEAFF. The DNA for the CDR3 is TGTGCCAGCAGTTTCGATCACAACACTGAAGCTTTCTTT.

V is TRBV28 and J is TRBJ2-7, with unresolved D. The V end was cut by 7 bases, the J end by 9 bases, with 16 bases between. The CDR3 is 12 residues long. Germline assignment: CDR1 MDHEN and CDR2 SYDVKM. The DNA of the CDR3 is TGTGCCAGCACCGCCGGAAGACGCCTGCAGTACTTC. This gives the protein CASTAGRRLQYF.